The next 25 T cell receptor beta chains were all read from a single sample in a study of cytomegalovirus exposure and HLA in healthy donors. The PCR ran on 60 Vbeta and 13 Jbeta primers. TCRdb keeps only in-frame clones here, not all; method: immunoSEQ multiplex PCR. The sample records approximately 74,000 clones, over 70% being singletons. Source material: PBMCs. These receptors were taken from a middle-aged woman in good health and CMV-seronegative.

Written as DNA, the CDR3 is TGTGCCAGCAGGATCTCAGGGGGCGAGCAGTACTTC. This translates into CASRISGGEQYF. This sequence joins TRBV27 and TRBJ2-7; 7 bases agree with TRBD1. J gave up 6 bases and V 6 bases, and 5 bases lay outside the gene matches. Germline assignment: CDR1 MNHEY and CDR2 SMNVEV (reference sequence). This CDR3 comprises 12 residues.

This sequence joins TRBV2 and TRBJ2-7; D possibly corresponds to TRBD1 (6 bases). CDR3 size: 15 residues. Germline V gene lookup returns CDR1 SNHLY and CDR2 FYNNEI. V lost 6 bases and J lost 4, with 19 bases in between. The CDR3 loop reads CASRPKSATGYEQYF. In DNA, the CDR3 is TGTGCCAGCAGGCCCAAGAGCGCCACAGGGTACGAGCAGTACTTC.

This clone was seen more than once but under ten times. CDR3 residues: CASSLGGRAANYGYTF. DNA for the CDR3: TGCGCCAGCAGCTTGGGCGGGCGGGCAGCTAACTATGGCTACACCTTC. The rearrangement uses TRBV5-1 and TRBJ1-2; D unclear. From germline, CDR1 is SGHRS and CDR2 YFSETQ. Trimming took 0 bases from V and 0 from J, leaving 12 bases between them. The CDR3 loop spans 16 amino acids. Variable domain in full (rest from reference TRBV5-1 and TRBJ1-2): KAGVTQTPRYLIKTRGQQVTLSCSPISGHRSVSWYQQTPGQGLQFLFEYFSETQRNKGNFPGRFSGRQFSNSRSEMNVSTLELGDSALYLCASSLGGRAANYGYTFGSGTRLTVV.

The CDR3 here is CASSPGGGRYEQYF. The CDR3 DNA is TGTGCCAGCAGCCCTGGGGGCGGACGCTACGAGCAGTACTTC. The chain joins TRBV25-1 to TRBJ2-5, with a tentative D call TRBD1 (6 bases). The DNA matches TRBJ2-7 better at its end, which makes the J call doubtful. From germline, CDR1 is MGHDK and CDR2 SYGVNS. This CDR3 is built from 14 residues.

The chain couples TRBV4-1 to TRBJ2-3; TRBD1 matches 9 bases. In germline, CDR1 is MGHRA, CDR2 YSYEKL. The CDR3 length is 15 residues. V was pared by 4 bases and J by 5 bases, with 7 bases of the junction left unmatched. CDR3 sequence: CASSRRDRAGDTQYF. In DNA, the CDR3 is TGCGCCAGCAGCCGCCGGGACAGGGCGGGAGATACGCAGTATTTT.

This chain connects TRBV18 to TRBJ2-3; no clear D gene. This CDR3 has 14 residues. The V gene's germline CDR1 is KGHSH and CDR2 LQKENI. V was clipped by 3 bases and J by 8 bases, with 15 bases between them. CDR3: CASSPPNVASTQYF. In DNA form, the CDR3 reads TGTGCCAGCTCACCGCCCAACGTAGCTTCTACGCAGTATTTT.

The rearrangement uses TRBV6-5 and TRBJ2-7, with TRBD2 identical over 10 bases. Trimming removed 0 bases from V and 6 bases from J; junction bases left unmatched: 5. Germline V gene data show CDR1 as MNHEY and CDR2 as SVGAGI. This CDR3 is 15 amino acids long. CDR3 sequence (DNA): TGTGCCAGCAGTTACTCTCGAATAGCGGGAGGCGAGCAGTACTTC. Translation: CASSYSRIAGGEQYF.

This clone has more than one count but fewer than ten. V is TRBV18 and J is TRBJ2-2, with a tentative D call TRBD1 (6 bases). Germline V gene sequence: CDR1 KGHSH, CDR2 LQKENI. The CDR3 totals 14 residues. With 6 bases removed from V and 3 bases from J, the gap between germline ends came to 11 bases. The CDR3 is CASSARTDTGELFF. For the CDR3, the DNA is TGTGCCAGCTCCGCCAGGACAGACACCGGGGAGCTGTTTTTT.

V and J are TRBV7-2 and TRBJ2-1, with TRBD2 as a possible D gene (5 bases). The V gene lost 5 bases and the J gene lost 8 bases, with 13 bases spanning the gap. Germline assignment: CDR1 SGHTA and CDR2 FQGNSA. This CDR3 has 13 amino acids. CDR3 residues: CASSRGPRDEQFF. Here the CDR3 DNA reads TGTGCCAGCAGCCGGGGTCCAAGGGATGAGCAGTTCTTC.

The chain has TRBV5-1 and TRBJ2-1, with TRBD1 identical over 7 bases. CDR3 length: 15 residues. Trimming at V came to 3 bases and at J to 2 bases, leaving 5 bases not matched to a gene. Germline CDR1 and CDR2: SGHRS and YFSETQ. The CDR3 reads CASSYDRAPYNEQFF. The CDR3 region has the DNA TGCGCCAGCAGCTACGACAGGGCCCCCTACAATGAGCAGTTCTTC. Full variable domain (remainder filled in from reference TRBV5-1 and TRBJ2-1): KAGVTQTPRYLIKTRGQQVTLSCSPISGHRSVSWYQQTPGQGLQFLFEYFSETQRNKGNFPGRFSGRQFSNSRSEMNVSTLELGDSALYLCASSYDRAPYNEQFFGPGTRLTVL.

The table lists this clone with a count of one. The chain links TRBV19 to TRBJ1-2; TRBD1 is a possible D gene (5 bases). The V and J ends lost 5 bases and 8 bases respectively, with 21 bases between them. The CDR3 runs 15 residues. CDR1 and CDR2 from the germline V gene are LNHDA and SQIVND (reference sequence). CDR3 bases: TGTGCCAGTAGTGGGATCGGGACTCAAAAACGGGGCTACACCTTC. Its protein product is CASSGIGTQKRGYTF.

The chain couples TRBV4-1 to TRBJ2-1; 12 bases match TRBD2. CDR1 MGHRA and CDR2 YSYEKL come from the germline V gene. This CDR3 region has 16 residues. V shed 3 bases, J shed 2 bases, and the junction held 2 bases outside the gene matches. The CDR3 spells CASSHLAGGTYNEQFF. The CDR3 coding sequence is TGCGCCAGCAGCCATCTAGCGGGAGGGACCTACAATGAGCAGTTCTTC.

The V gene is TRBV28, the J gene TRBJ2-7; 9 nucleotides align to TRBD1. Germline V gives CDR1 MDHEN, CDR2 SYDVKM. The CDR3 runs to 16 residues. Trimming at V came to 6 bases and at J to 2 bases, leaving 11 bases not matched to a gene. CDR3 DNA: TGTGCCAGCAGCACACGGGGGGACAGGGCAGCCTACGAGCAGTACTTC. Translated, it gives CASSTRGDRAAYEQYF.

As to this clone: One end of the junction fails to match germline, which may point to a read error. The rearrangement links TRBV7-7 to TRBJ1-1; D ambiguous. The CDR3 consists of 13 residues. Germline V gene data show CDR1 as SSHAT and CDR2 as FNYEAQ (reference sequence). The CDR3 DNA reads as TGTGCTAGCAGCTTCGCTATGAACACTGAAGCTTTCTTT. Translation gives CASSFAMNTEAFF.

This chain links TRBV10-3 with TRBJ2-5; TRBD2 matches 11 bases. Germline-derived CDR1 and CDR2 are ENHRY and SYGVKD. With 4 bases clipped from V and 2 bases from J, the junction kept 0 bases outside the gene matches. This CDR3 contains 14 residues. The CDR3 here is CAISVAGGQETQYF. The CDR3 nucleotides are TGTGCCATCAGTGTAGCGGGGGGGCAAGAGACCCAGTACTTC.

V usage is TRBV7-9 and J usage is TRBJ2-2; TRBD1 is a possible D gene (6 bases). V was trimmed by 3 bases and J by 1 base, leaving 9 bases between them. The CDR3 consists of 15 residues. Germline CDR1 and CDR2: SEHNR and FQNEAQ (reference sequence). This chain's CDR3 is CASSFRTENTGELFF. CDR3 in DNA: TGTGCCAGCAGCTTCCGGACAGAGAACACCGGGGAGCTGTTTTTT.

This clone occurred a few times. The V gene is TRBV10-3, the J gene TRBJ2-1; the match to TRBD2 covers 12 bases. This CDR3 has 16 amino acids. The V gene's germline CDR1 is ENHRY and CDR2 SYGVKD. The J segment lost 8 bases and the V segment lost 0 bases, leaving 5 bases of the junction unmatched. CDR3 sequence: CAISESRLAGGHEQFF. In DNA, the CDR3 is TGTGCCATCAGTGAGTCAAGGCTAGCGGGGGGGCATGAGCAGTTCTTC.

The chain employs TRBV5-1 and TRBJ1-4, with D unclear. The CDR3 has 15 amino acids. The germline gives CDR1 SGHRS, CDR2 YFSETQ. V dropped 2 bases and J dropped 5 bases, with 13 bases sitting between them. CDR3 coding DNA: TGCGCCAGCAGCTTAAATGAAGGGAGGAATGAAAAACTGTTTTTT. The encoded protein is CASSLNEGRNEKLFF.

V gene TRBV5-1 combines with J gene TRBJ1-1, with TRBD1 as a possible D gene (6 bases). Per germline, CDR1 SGHRS and CDR2 YFSETQ. V lost 3 bases to trimming and J lost 3 bases, with 18 bases between them. The CDR3 covers 16 residues. CDR3 region: CASSSPGATGHTEAFF. The CDR3 DNA is TGCGCCAGCAGCTCGCCCGGCGCAACAGGGCACACTGAAGCTTTCTTT.

The table lists this clone with a count of one. The DNA for the CDR3 is TGTGCCACCAGCATGCATCAGGGATCGAGAACCTATGGCTACACCTTC. This sequence encodes CATSMHQGSRTYGYTF. The chain is built from TRBV15 and TRBJ1-2, with a tentative D call TRBD1 (5 bases). The CDR3 sequence is 16 residues long. CDR1 is LNHNV, CDR2 YYDKDF, per germline (reference sequence). The germline V and J ends were trimmed by 4 bases and 4 bases, with 19 bases remaining between them.

The chain uses TRBV6-1 and TRBJ1-1, with D hard to call. The CDR3 totals 13 residues. The germline V gene encodes CDR1 MNHNS and CDR2 SASEGT. V dropped 2 bases and J dropped 1 base, with 5 bases sitting between them. CDR3 DNA sequence: TGTGCCAGCAGTGAACCAGGGAACACTGAAGCTTTCTTT. This translates into CASSEPGNTEAFF.

This clone occurred once. This chain connects TRBV19 to TRBJ2-1, with 13 bases aligning to TRBD2. The CDR3 sequence is 15 residues long. V was pared by 2 bases and J by 7 bases, with 2 bases of the junction left unmatched. Germline CDR1 LNHDA, CDR2 SQIVND (reference sequence). DNA for the CDR3: TGTGCCAGTAGTATACGACTAGCGGGGGGAAATGAGCAGTTCTTC. It codes for CASSIRLAGGNEQFF. The variable domain in full, completed from reference TRBV19 and TRBJ2-1, reads DGGITQSPKYLFRKEGQNVTLSCEQNLNHDAMYWYRQDPGQGLRLIYYSQIVNDFQKGDIAEGYSVSREKKESFPLTVTSAQKNPTAFYLCASSIRLAGGNEQFFGPGTRLTVL.

The chain joins TRBV30 to TRBJ2-2; D is possibly TRBD1 (5 bases). Germline values: CDR1 GTSNPN, CDR2 SVGIG (reference sequence). This CDR3 is built from 17 residues. The V gene lost 5 bases and the J gene lost 3 bases, with 22 bases spanning the gap. The CDR3 spells CAWSQLRGFQDTGELFF. The CDR3 DNA sequence: TGTGCCTGGTCGCAACTAAGGGGATTCCAGGACACCGGGGAGCTGTTTTTT.

The J gene is TRBJ2-3, the V gene TRBV6-4, with 8 bases lining up with TRBD1. The CDR3 consists of 14 residues. After removal of 6 bases from V and 4 bases from J, the junction contained 6 bases not matched to a gene. The germline V gene has CDR1 MRHNA and CDR2 SNTAGT. The CDR3 sequence is CASSRDRGADTQYF. CDR3 nucleotide sequence: TGTGCCAGCAGCCGAGACAGGGGCGCAGATACGCAGTATTTT.

The chain recombines TRBV29-1 with TRBJ2-2; 8 bases agree with TRBD1. This CDR3 contains 14 residues. Germline V gene data show CDR1 as SQVTM and CDR2 as ANQGSEA. V lost 5 bases, J lost 7 bases, and 9 bases stayed unmatched. CDR3 residues: CSVTDRAGSGELFF. The CDR3 DNA reads TGCAGCGTTACGGACAGGGCGGGTAGCGGGGAGCTGTTTTTT.